This T cell receptor (beta chain) was recorded in a study of T cells in Graves' hyperthyroidism and ophthalmopathy. Regarding the study as a whole: Ophthalmopathy, as predicted by the model, came a median around 7 months after the prediction.

Using RNA transcripts as the source, TCR beta CDR3 regions were amplified. HTBI primers drove first-round RT-PCR of the TCR CDR3. From the multiplex PCR reads, TCRdb called clonotypes with MiXCR, one entry per CDR3 protein. The sample lists around 500,000 distinct CDR3 sequences; 12% to 15% were seen once. An absence of ophthalmopathy progression within 18 months meant stable Graves' hyperthyroidism. Diagnoses rested on clinical symptoms, serum thyroxine and TRAb, thyroid ultrasound and orbital computed tomography. This clonotype was recorded many times. Its antigen is undetermined. The receptor was derived from a woman aged 40 to 49 with Graves' hyperthyroidism. What was sequenced was blood.

CDR3 sequence reads: CASRGTGDYSYEQYF. The CDR3 DNA sequence: TGTGCCAGCAGAGGGACAGGGGACTACTCCTACGAGCAGTACTTC. V is TRBV28 and J is TRBJ2-7, with 10 bases aligning to TRBD1. The CDR3 contains 15 residues. The germline CDR1 and CDR2 sequences are MDHEN and SYDVKM. J gave up 0 bases and V 6 bases, and 5 bases lay outside the gene matches.